This T cell receptor (beta chain) was identified in a study of CD8 T cells in Susac syndrome (dated by TCRdb to about 2019). About the full investigation: Whether CD8+ T cell activation and differentiation in Susac syndrome was antigen driven was tested using repertoire sequencing. The study compared CD8+ T cell repertoire clonality among 12 healthy donors, roughly 14 Susac syndrome patients and roughly 15 multiple sclerosis patients.

Overall study results and their limits: The study acknowledged that relatively few individuals were included in the TCR sequencing and HLA analysis.

This clonotype was seen just once. This clone's antigen is unknown. No base qualities exist here, and no much larger clone lies one base off it. Evidence from one read is weak. RNA was extracted with the RNeasy kit and roughly 0.45 to 1 ug was reverse transcribed using random hexamers. TCR beta CDR3 regions were amplified with the immunoSEQ multiplex PCR assay covering 54 Vbeta and 13 Jbeta segments. PCR amplification bias was corrected by using a synthetic template baseline for primer optimization and computational correction. As for the original processing: Reads were assigned to V, D and J genes according to IMGT and analyzed in immunoSEQ Analyzer, with only productive sequences retained. To calculate clonality, Shannon entropy was normalized by log2 of the number of productive unique sequences and then subtracted from one. Public and private clones were assessed among the 100 most prevalent clones of each patient and control. Susac-specific clones were defined as absent from healthy and MS cohorts, over a thousand published viral clones and other ImmuneACCESS disease sequences. Using fastp at Q25 and MiXCR, TCRdb reprocessed the public reads and kept productive beta chains. A single entry per CDR3 protein holds the most common genes and DNA from its merged rows. Here the V and J calls rest on TCRdb's processing, not on the authors' analysis. This sample comprises about 440,000 distinct CDR3 sequences, around 85% of them detected only once. Approximately 0.12% of the sample rests with the top ten.

Peripheral blood CD8+ and CD4+ T cells from healthy donors, Susac syndrome patients and multiple sclerosis patients were profiled using high-throughput TCR beta sequencing. The multiple sclerosis controls were treatment-naive patients who had stable or active relapsing-remitting disease and met the revised McDonald criteria. Bulk CD8+ and CD4+ T cells were purified by magnetic negative isolation, while CD8+ TEMRA cells were enriched using FACS. Blood was collected in EDTA tubes and processed within 24 hours, with PBMCs isolated through density gradient centrifugation. PBMCs intended for TCR sequencing were cryopreserved in liquid nitrogen and thawed later in a water bath at 37 degrees C. The sorted or isolated CD4+, CD8+ and CD8+ TEMRA cells reached a purity of at least 90%. The junction carries 12 bases between V and J, which are trimmed by 0 bases and 6 bases respectively. The CDR3 goes from the cysteine to the phenylalanine over 14 residues. Only the CDR3 DNA stays, 42 bases, in frame from base 1. Sequences MGHRA (CDR1) and YSYEKL (CDR2) are obtained from the germline V gene.

The TCR sequence derives from a human donor with multiple sclerosis. The sequenced material came from CD8+ T cells from PBMCs. The chain was built from TRBV4-1 and TRBJ2-7; the D gene cannot be named for sure. The DNA sequence follows: TGCGCCAGCAGCCAAGAAGTCGACAAGAGCGAGCAGTACTTC. Its protein product is CASSQEVDKSEQYF.